A selection of T cell receptor beta chains follows, all from one sample in a study of T cells in localized non-small cell lung cancer. TCRdb keeps only in-frame clones here, not all; method: immunoSEQ multiplex PCR. The sample records about 1,400 clones, approximately 24% being singletons. This specimen consisted of lung tumor tissue, obtained before any cancer treatment. Receptors originate from a male donor aged 60 or over with stage II lung adenocarcinoma. Both conserved end residues are part of each CDR3.

CDR3 length: 14
V gene: TRBV29-1
J gene: TRBJ2-7
CDR3 protein: CSVYGGYSSYEQYF

CDR3 length: 13
V gene: TRBV10-2
J gene: TRBJ1-5
CDR3 protein: CASSEQGVQPQHF

CDR3 length: 16
V gene: TRBV29-1
J gene: TRBJ2-1
CDR3 protein: CSAPRARGGSYNEQFF

CDR3 length: 14
V gene: TRBV9
J gene: TRBJ2-7
CDR3 protein: CASSQGLVAYEQYF

CDR3 length: 15
V gene: TRBV14
J gene: TRBJ1-4
CDR3 protein: CASSPEGTANEKLFF

CDR3 length: 14
V gene: TRBV9
J gene: TRBJ1-5
CDR3 protein: CASSEGHANQPQHF

CDR3 length: 15
V gene: TRBV28
J gene: TRBJ2-7
CDR3 protein: CASSFVGSATYEQYF

CDR3 length: 13
V gene: TRBV23-1
J gene: TRBJ2-3
CDR3 protein: CASSLASAGTQYF

CDR3 length: 15
V gene: TRBV28
J gene: TRBJ2-7
CDR3 protein: CASRLTPQKVHEQYF

CDR3 length: 16
V gene: TRBV8-2
J gene: TRBJ1-5
CDR3 protein: CASSLRWGVGNQPQHF

CDR3 length: 12
V gene: TRBV6-8
J gene: TRBJ2-7
CDR3 protein: CEVRGRSYEQYF

CDR3 length: 15
V gene: TRBV6-8
J gene: TRBJ1-2
CDR3 protein: CASTEPKGQRPGYTF

CDR3 length: 13
V gene: TRBV9
J gene: TRBJ2-5
CDR3 protein: CASSVEAPGTQYF

CDR3 length: 14
V gene: TRBV11-3
J gene: TRBJ1-2
CDR3 protein: CASSPGQGGYGYTF

CDR3 length: 17
V gene: TRBV28
J gene: TRBJ2-2
CDR3 protein: CASSDITRVWGPGELFF

CDR3 length: 19
V gene: TRBV10-2
J gene: TRBJ2-1
CDR3 protein: CASRENRGLAGWVYNEQFF

CDR3 length: 16
V gene: TRBV10-3
J gene: TRBJ2-2
CDR3 protein: CAISESRGLYTGELFF

CDR3 length: 17
V gene: TRBV28
J gene: TRBJ2-4
CDR3 protein: CASRPPGTSLAKNIQYF

CDR3 length: 16
V gene: TRBV9
J gene: TRBJ2-1
CDR3 protein: CASSPRGGSSYNEQFF

CDR3 length: 12
V gene: TRBV28
J gene: TRBJ1-2
CDR3 protein: CASSFRVNGYTF

CDR3 length: 15
V gene: TRBV6-8
J gene: TRBJ2-7
CDR3 protein: CASSYSLTAPYEQYF

CDR3 length: 16
V gene: TRBV6-8
J gene: TRBJ2-1
CDR3 protein: CASSSYSGSSYNEQFF

CDR3 length: 18
V gene: TRBV9
J gene: TRBJ2-5
CDR3 protein: CASSGTGTGVTVSETQYF

CDR3 length: 14
V gene: TRBV28
J gene: TRBJ1-1
CDR3 protein: CASSLPKGAREAFF

CDR3 length: 12
V gene: TRBV19
J gene: TRBJ1-4
CDR3 protein: CASSNPGEKLFF